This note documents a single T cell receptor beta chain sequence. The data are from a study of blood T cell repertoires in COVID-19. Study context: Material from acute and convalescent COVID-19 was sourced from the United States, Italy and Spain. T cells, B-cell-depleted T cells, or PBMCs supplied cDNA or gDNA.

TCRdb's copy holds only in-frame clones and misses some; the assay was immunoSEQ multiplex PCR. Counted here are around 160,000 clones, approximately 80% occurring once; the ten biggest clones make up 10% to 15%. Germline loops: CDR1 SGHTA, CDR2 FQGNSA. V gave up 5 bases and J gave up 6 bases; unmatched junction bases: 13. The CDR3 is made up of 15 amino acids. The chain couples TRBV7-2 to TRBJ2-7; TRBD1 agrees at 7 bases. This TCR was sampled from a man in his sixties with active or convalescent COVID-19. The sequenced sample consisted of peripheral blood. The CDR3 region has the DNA TGTGCCAGCAGCAAGACAGGGTCGACCCTCGTCGAGCAGTACTTC. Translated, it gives CASSKTGSTLVEQYF.